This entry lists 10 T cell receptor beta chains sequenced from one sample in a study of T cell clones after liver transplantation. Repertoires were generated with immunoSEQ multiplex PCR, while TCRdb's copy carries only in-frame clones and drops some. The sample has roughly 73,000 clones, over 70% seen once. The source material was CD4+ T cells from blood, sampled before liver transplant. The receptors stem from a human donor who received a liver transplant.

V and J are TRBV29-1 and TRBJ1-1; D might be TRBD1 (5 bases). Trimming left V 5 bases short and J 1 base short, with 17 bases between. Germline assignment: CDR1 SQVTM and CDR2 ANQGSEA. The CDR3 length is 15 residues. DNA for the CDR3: TGCAGCGTTTTAAACCCCAGGGTCTCGAACACTGAAGCTTTCTTT. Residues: CSVLNPRVSNTEAFF.

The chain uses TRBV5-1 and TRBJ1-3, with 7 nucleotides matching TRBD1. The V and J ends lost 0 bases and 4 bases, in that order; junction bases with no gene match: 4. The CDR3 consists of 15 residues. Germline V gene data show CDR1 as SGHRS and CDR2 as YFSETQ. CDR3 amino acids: CASSLEGGTGNTIYF. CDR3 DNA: TGCGCCAGCAGCTTGGAAGGGGGCACAGGAAACACCATATATTTT.

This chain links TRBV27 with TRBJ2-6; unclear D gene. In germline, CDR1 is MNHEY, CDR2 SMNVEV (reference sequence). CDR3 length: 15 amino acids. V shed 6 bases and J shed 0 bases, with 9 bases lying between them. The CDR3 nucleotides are TGTGCCAGCAGCTCCAGTCTCTCTGGGGCCAACGTCCTGACTTTC. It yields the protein CASSSSLSGANVLTF.

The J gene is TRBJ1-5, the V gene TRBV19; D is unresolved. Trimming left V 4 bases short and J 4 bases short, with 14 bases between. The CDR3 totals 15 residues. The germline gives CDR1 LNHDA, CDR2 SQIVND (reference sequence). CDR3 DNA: TGTGCCAGTAGTAGAGGGTGGGCCGAAAATCAGCCCCAGCATTTT. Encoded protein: CASSRGWAENQPQHF. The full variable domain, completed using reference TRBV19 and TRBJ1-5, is DGGITQSPKYLFRKEGQNVTLSCEQNLNHDAMYWYRQDPGQGLRLIYYSQIVNDFQKGDIAEGYSVSREKKESFPLTVTSAQKNPTAFYLCASSRGWAENQPQHFGDGTRLSIL.

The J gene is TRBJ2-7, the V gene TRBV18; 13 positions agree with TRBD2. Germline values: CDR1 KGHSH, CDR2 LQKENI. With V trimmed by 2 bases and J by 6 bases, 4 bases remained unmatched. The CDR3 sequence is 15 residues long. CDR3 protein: CASSPGLAGDAEQYF. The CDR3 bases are TGTGCCAGCTCACCAGGACTAGCGGGAGACGCCGAGCAGTACTTC.

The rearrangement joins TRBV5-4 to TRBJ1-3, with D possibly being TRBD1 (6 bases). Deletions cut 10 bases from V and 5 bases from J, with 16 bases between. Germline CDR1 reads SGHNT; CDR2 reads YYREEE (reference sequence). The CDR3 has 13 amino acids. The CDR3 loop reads CASQGMGRNTIYF. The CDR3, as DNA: TGTGCCTCCCAGGGGATGGGAAGAAACACCATATATTTT. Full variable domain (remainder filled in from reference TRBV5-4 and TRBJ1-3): ETGVTQSPTHLIKTRGQQVTLRCSSQSGHNTVSWYQQALGQGPQFIFQYYREEENGRGNFPPRFSGLQFPNYSSELNVNALELDDSALYLCASQGMGRNTIYFGEGSWLTVV.

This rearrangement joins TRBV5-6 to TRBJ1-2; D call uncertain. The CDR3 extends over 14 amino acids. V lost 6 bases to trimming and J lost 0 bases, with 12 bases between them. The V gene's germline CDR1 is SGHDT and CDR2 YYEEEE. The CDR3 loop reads CASNLVGANYGYTF. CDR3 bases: TGTGCCAGCAACCTAGTCGGTGCTAACTATGGCTACACCTTC.

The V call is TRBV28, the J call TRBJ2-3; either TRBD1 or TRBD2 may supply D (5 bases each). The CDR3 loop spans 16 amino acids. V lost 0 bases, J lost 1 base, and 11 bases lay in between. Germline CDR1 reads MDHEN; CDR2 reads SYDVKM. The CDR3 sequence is CASSLWGLGGTDTQYF. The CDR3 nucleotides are TGTGCCAGCAGTTTATGGGGGTTGGGGGGCACAGATACGCAGTATTTT.

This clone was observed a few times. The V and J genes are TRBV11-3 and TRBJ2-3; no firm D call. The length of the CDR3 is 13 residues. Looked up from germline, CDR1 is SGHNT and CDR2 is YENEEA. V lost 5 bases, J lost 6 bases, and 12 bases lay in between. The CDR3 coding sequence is TGTGCCAGCAGCCGAGGTGTCGCGGATACGCAGTATTTT. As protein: CASSRGVADTQYF.

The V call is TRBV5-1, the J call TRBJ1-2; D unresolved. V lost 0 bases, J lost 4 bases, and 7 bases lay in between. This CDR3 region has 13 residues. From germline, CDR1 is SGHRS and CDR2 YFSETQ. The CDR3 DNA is TGCGCCAGCAGCTTGGGGTCCGCCTATGGCTACACCTTC. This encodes CASSLGSAYGYTF.